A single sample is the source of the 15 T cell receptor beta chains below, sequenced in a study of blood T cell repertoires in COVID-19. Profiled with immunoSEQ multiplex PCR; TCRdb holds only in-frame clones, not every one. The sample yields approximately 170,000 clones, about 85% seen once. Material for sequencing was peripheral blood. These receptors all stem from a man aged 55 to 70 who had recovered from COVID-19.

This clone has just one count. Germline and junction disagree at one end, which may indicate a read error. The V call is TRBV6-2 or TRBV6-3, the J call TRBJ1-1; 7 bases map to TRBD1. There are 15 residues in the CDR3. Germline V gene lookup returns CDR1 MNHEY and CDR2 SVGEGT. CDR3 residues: CASSFTGTVNTEAFF. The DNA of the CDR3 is TGTGCCAGTAGTTTCACCGGGACAGTGAACACTGAAGCTTTCTTT.

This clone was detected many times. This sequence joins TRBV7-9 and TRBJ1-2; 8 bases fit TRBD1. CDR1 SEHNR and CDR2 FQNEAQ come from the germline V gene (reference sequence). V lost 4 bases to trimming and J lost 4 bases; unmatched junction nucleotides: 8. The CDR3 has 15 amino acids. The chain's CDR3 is CASSSQDRAGYGYTF. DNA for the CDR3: TGTGCCAGCAGCTCACAGGACAGGGCTGGCTATGGCTACACCTTC.

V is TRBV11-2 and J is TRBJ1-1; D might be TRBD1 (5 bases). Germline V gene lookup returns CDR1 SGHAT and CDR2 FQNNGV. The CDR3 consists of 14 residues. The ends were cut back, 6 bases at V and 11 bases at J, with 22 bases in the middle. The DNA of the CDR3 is TGTGCCAGCAGACCCGTCCACGGGACTGCCGGGGCTTTCTTT. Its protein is CASRPVHGTAGAFF.

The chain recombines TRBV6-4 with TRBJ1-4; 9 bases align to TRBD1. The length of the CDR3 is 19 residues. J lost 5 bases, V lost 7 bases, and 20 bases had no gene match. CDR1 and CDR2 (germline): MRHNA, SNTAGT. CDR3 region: CASTGRRDREKRGNEKLFF. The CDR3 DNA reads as TGTGCCAGCACCGGCAGGAGGGACAGGGAAAAAAGGGGGAATGAAAAACTGTTTTTT.

CDR3 DNA sequence: TGTGCCAGCAGCTCCTTAGGACAGGGTCCCTACAATGAGCAGTTCTTC. This translates into CASSSLGQGPYNEQFF. The chain recombines TRBV27 with TRBJ2-1, with 8 bases matching TRBD1. The V segment lost 6 bases and the J segment 2 bases; nucleotides outside the gene matches: 9. CDR1 is MNHEY, CDR2 SMNVEV, per germline (reference sequence). This CDR3 is built from 16 residues.

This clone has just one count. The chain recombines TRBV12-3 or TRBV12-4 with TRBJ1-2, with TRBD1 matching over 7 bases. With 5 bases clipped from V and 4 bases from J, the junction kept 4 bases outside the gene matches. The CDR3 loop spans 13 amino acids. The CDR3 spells CASSKDRLYGYTF. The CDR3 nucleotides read TGTGCCAGCAGTAAGGACAGGCTCTATGGCTACACCTTC.

The CDR3 spells CASSSVGAGTQYF. CDR3 DNA: TGTGCCAGCAGCTCGGTCGGTGCTGGGACCCAGTACTTC. This sequence joins TRBV11-2 and TRBJ2-5; D gene uncertain. The CDR3 is 13 amino acids. From germline, CDR1 is SGHAT and CDR2 FQNNGV. V lost 4 bases and J lost 7, with 13 bases in between.

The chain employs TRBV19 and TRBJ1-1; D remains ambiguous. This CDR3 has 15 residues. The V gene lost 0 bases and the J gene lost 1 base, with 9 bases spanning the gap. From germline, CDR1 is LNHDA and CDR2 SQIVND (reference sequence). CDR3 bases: TGTGCCAGTAGTATAGAGGCGGCGGGGAACACTGAAGCTTTCTTT. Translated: CASSIEAAGNTEAFF.

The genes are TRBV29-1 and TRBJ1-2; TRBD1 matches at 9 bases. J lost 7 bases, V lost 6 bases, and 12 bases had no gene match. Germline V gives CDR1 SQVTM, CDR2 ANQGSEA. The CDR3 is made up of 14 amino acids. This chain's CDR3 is CSVEQTGTGSGYTF. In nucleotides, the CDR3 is TGCAGCGTCGAACAAACCGGGACAGGGAGTGGCTACACCTTC.

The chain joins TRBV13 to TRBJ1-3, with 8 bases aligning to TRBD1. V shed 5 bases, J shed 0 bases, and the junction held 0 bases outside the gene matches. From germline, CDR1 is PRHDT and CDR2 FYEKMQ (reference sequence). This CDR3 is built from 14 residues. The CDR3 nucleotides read TGTGCCAGCAGCGGACAGGGCTCTGGAAACACCATATATTTT. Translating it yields CASSGQGSGNTIYF.

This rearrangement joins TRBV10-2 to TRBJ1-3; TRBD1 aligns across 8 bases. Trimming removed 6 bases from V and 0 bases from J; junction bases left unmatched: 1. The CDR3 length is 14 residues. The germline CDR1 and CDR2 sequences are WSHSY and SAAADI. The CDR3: CASRDRGSGNTIYF. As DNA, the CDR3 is TGCGCCAGCAGAGACAGGGGCTCTGGAAACACCATATATTTT.

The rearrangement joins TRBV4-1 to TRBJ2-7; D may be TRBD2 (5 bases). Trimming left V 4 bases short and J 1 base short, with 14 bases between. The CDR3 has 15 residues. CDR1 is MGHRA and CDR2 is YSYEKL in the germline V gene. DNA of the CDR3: TGCGCCAGCAGCCTCTCCGGGATAGGGTCCTACGAGCAGTACTTC. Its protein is CASSLSGIGSYEQYF.

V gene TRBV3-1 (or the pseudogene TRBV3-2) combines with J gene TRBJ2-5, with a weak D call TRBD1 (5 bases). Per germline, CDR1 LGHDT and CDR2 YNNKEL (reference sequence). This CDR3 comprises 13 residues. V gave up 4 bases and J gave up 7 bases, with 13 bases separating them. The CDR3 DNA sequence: TGTGCCAGCAGCCGACAGTCTTACGGGACCCAGTACTTC. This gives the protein CASSRQSYGTQYF.

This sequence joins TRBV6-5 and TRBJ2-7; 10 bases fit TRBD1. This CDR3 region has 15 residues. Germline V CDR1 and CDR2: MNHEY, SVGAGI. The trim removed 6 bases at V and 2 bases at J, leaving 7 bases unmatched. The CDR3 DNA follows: TGTGCCAGCAGGAGAGGACAGGGGGAGGCCTACGAGCAGTACTTC. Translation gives CASRRGQGEAYEQYF.

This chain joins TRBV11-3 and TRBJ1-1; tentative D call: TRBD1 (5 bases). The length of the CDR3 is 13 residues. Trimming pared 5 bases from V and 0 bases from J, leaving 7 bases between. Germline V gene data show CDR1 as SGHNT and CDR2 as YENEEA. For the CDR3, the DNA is TGTGCCAGCAGCCGGACATTGAACACTGAAGCTTTCTTT. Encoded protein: CASSRTLNTEAFF.